These 16 T cell receptor beta chains came from one sample sequenced in a study of blood T cell repertoires in COVID-19 (dated by TCRdb to the early 2020s). Library preparation used the immunoSEQ multiplex PCR assay. Entries here come from immuneACCESS through TCRdb and include only in-frame sequences with V and J called. Some clones fail to appear in such tables; in the studies checked, an unresolved V gene covers under half of the shortfall, and the cause of the remainder is unknown. The sample table shows some 110,000 clones, and roughly nine tenths are seen once. 6% of the sample is held by the ten biggest clonotypes. The sample comprised peripheral blood. Source of these receptors: a human donor in a cohort sampled during active COVID-19.

This rearrangement joins TRBV9 to TRBJ2-7, with a weak D call TRBD2 (6 bases). CDR1 and CDR2 from the germline V gene are SGDLS and YYNGEE. Trimming left V 0 bases short and J 3 bases short, with 13 bases between. The CDR3 runs 15 residues. In DNA form, the CDR3 reads TGTGCCAGCAGCGTAGGGGACTCCAGTGTCTACGAGCAGTACTTC. This sequence encodes CASSVGDSSVYEQYF.

The chain couples TRBV10-2 to TRBJ2-7; 8 nucleotides line up with TRBD2. The CDR3 sequence is 15 residues long. The germline V gene encodes CDR1 WSHSY and CDR2 SAAADI. With 4 bases clipped from V and 6 bases from J, the junction kept 11 bases outside the gene matches. The CDR3 DNA reads as TGCGCCAGCAGTGCCTCGGCGGGGGGAGGCTCCGAGCAGTACTTC. It translates to CASSASAGGGSEQYF.

The CDR3 nucleotides are TGCAGTGCTAGTGAGGGCAGAGCCAATGTGGGGGCTCTGTTTTTT. This encodes CSASEGRANVGALFF. The chain has TRBV20-1 and TRBJ2-2; D is possibly TRBD1 (6 bases). CDR3 length: 15 amino acids. Germline values: CDR1 DFQATT, CDR2 SNEGSKA (reference sequence). V was shortened by 3 bases and J by 14 bases, with 25 bases between the two germline ends.

The table lists this clone with a count of one. This sequence joins TRBV9 and TRBJ2-2, with 8 bases fitting TRBD1. The V segment lost 3 bases and the J segment 3 bases; nucleotides outside the gene matches: 7. Germline V CDR1 and CDR2: SGDLS, YYNGEE. CDR3 size: 16 residues. The chain's CDR3 is CASSAGQGTYTGELFF. The CDR3 DNA reads TGTGCCAGCAGCGCCGGACAGGGCACGTACACCGGGGAGCTGTTTTTT.

This sequence joins TRBV18 and TRBJ1-1; D is unresolved. The V end lost 4 bases, the J end lost 1 base, and 4 bases lay between the germline ends. CDR3 length equals 12 residues. Germline V gene data show CDR1 as KGHSH and CDR2 as LQKENI. The CDR3 loop is CASSRGNTEAFF. CDR3 bases: TGTGCCAGCTCACGAGGGAACACTGAAGCTTTCTTT.

The gene calls are TRBV5-4 and TRBJ1-6, with 8 bases fitting TRBD1. Germline lookup yields CDR1 SGHNT and CDR2 YYREEE (reference sequence). The CDR3 sequence is 16 residues long. Trimming took 6 bases from V and 8 from J; bases not matched to a gene: 13. This CDR3 is CASTPSGQGIDSPLHF. CDR3 DNA sequence: TGTGCCAGCACCCCCTCTGGACAGGGAATTGATTCACCCCTCCACTTT.

This clone was observed once. This chain uses TRBV18 with TRBJ2-6; D is perhaps TRBD2 (5 bases). This CDR3 is built from 17 residues. Germline assignment: CDR1 KGHSH and CDR2 LQKENI. V lost 2 bases to trimming and J lost 1 base, with 12 bases between them. CDR3 sequence (DNA): TGTGCCAGCTCACCAAGGACTGGGTTTTCTGGGGCCAACGTCCTGACTTTC. Translating gives CASSPRTGFSGANVLTF.

The chain combines TRBV14 with TRBJ2-7; no definite D call. This CDR3 contains 14 residues. CDR1 is SGHDN, CDR2 FVKESK, per germline. The V end lost 7 bases, the J end lost 6 bases, and 19 bases lay between the germline ends. CDR3 protein: CASNPRGPHTEQYF. The CDR3 DNA reads as TGTGCCAGCAACCCCAGAGGCCCGCACACCGAGCAGTACTTC.

V is TRBV7-2 and J is TRBJ2-5; weak D call: TRBD1 (6 bases). Trimming pared 11 bases from V and 1 base from J, leaving 17 bases between. CDR3 size: 14 residues. In germline, CDR1 is SGHTA, CDR2 FQGNSA. Here the CDR3 reads CASQKTGPQETQYF. CDR3 DNA: TGTGCCTCGCAGAAAACAGGGCCCCAAGAGACCCAGTACTTC.

V is TRBV3-1 (or the pseudogene TRBV3-2) and J is TRBJ2-7; D is unresolved. Trimming took 1 base from V and 10 from J, leaving 20 bases between them. This CDR3 is built from 15 residues. The V gene's germline CDR1 is LGHDT and CDR2 YNNKEL (reference sequence). The CDR3 loop reads CASSQVISHHFGQYF. As DNA, the CDR3 is TGTGCCAGCAGCCAAGTTATCTCCCATCACTTCGGTCAGTACTTC.

The chain has TRBV12-3 or TRBV12-4 and TRBJ1-2; tentative D call: TRBD1 (5 bases). Deletions cut 10 bases from V and 3 bases from J, with 15 bases between. The CDR3 length is 13 residues. CDR3 residues: CATTRWGDYGYTF. CDR3 sequence (DNA): TGTGCCACCACCCGGTGGGGGGACTATGGCTACACCTTC.

The V and J genes are TRBV4-1 and TRBJ1-5, with 9 positions matching TRBD1. The CDR3 extends over 16 amino acids. The germline V gene encodes CDR1 MGHRA and CDR2 YSYEKL. With V trimmed by 0 bases and J by 6 bases, 6 bases remained unmatched. CDR3 region: CASSQDRDRVSQPQHF. In DNA, the CDR3 is TGCGCCAGCAGCCAAGACAGGGACAGGGTGAGTCAGCCCCAGCATTTT.

The V and J genes are TRBV27 and TRBJ1-2, with 10 bases fitting TRBD1. Germline loops: CDR1 MNHEY, CDR2 SMNVEV (reference sequence). V trimming: 6 bases; J trimming: 6 bases; junction bases outside the gene matches: 10. There are 15 residues in the CDR3. This CDR3 is CASRSTTGTGDGYTF. In nucleotides, the CDR3 is TGTGCCAGCAGGTCAACAACCGGGACAGGGGATGGCTACACCTTC.

This clone occurred once. The chain links TRBV25-1 to TRBJ2-1, with 9 bases lining up with TRBD1. The ends lost 5 bases at V and 9 bases at J; junction bases unmatched: 8. This CDR3 is 14 amino acids long. Germline V gene lookup returns CDR1 MGHDK and CDR2 SYGVNS. CDR3 amino acids: CASSQRGQGFEQFF. In DNA form, the CDR3 reads TGTGCCAGCAGTCAGAGGGGACAGGGTTTTGAGCAGTTCTTC.

V is TRBV30 and J is TRBJ1-4; D ambiguous. This CDR3 is 12 amino acids long. Germline loops: CDR1 GTSNPN, CDR2 SVGIG (reference sequence). V lost 4 bases to trimming and J lost 4 bases, with 7 bases between them. The CDR3 here is CAWTRDNEKLFF. The CDR3 DNA reads as TGTGCCTGGACAAGAGATAATGAAAAACTGTTTTTT.

The chain carries TRBV24-1 and TRBJ1-2, with 10 bases identical to TRBD1. Germline loops: CDR1 KGHDR, CDR2 SFDVKD. The CDR3 loop spans 16 amino acids. The trim removed 7 bases at V and 8 bases at J, leaving 15 bases unmatched. CDR3 nucleotide sequence: TGTGCCACCAGCCTTCTTTCCGACAGGGGGCGCACGGGCTACACCTTC. Its protein product is CATSLLSDRGRTGYTF.